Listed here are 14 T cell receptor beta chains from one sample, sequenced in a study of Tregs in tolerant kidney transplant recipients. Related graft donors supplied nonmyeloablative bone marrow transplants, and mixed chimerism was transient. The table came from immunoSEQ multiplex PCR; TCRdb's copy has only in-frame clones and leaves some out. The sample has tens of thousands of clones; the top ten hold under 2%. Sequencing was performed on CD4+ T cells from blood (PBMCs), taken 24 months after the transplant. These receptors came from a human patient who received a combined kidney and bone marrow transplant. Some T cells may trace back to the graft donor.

The CDR3 here is CASSSPNSVSYEQYF. The DNA read from the CDR3 is TGCGCCAGCAGCTCACCTAATAGCGTATCCTACGAG. V usage is TRBV5-1 and J usage is TRBJ2-7; possibly TRBD2 for D (5 bases). The read finishes 3 residues shy of the CDR3 end, and the germline J gene is used to complete it. Germline assignment: CDR1 SGHRS and CDR2 YFSETQ. V lost 3 bases, J lost 1 base, and 14 bases lay in between. CDR3 length: 15 amino acids.

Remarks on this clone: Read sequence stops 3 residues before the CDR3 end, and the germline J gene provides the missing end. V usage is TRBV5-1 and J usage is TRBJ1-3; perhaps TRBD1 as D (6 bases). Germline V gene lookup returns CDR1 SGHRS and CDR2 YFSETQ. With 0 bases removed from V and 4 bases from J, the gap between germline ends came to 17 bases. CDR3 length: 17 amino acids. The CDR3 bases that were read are TGCGCCAGCAGCTTGGATGGGACAAATCCCTCCGGAAACACC. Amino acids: CASSLDGTNPSGNT. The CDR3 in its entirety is CASSLDGTNPSGNTIYF.

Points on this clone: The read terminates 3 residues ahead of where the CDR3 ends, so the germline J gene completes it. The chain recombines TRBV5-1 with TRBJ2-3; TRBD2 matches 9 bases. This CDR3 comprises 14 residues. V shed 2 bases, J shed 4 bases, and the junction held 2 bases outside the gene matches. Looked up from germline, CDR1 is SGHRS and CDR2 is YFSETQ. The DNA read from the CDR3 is TGCGCCAGCAGCTTTAGCGGGAGCCCAGATACG. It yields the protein CASSFSGSPDT. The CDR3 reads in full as CASSFSGSPDTQYF.

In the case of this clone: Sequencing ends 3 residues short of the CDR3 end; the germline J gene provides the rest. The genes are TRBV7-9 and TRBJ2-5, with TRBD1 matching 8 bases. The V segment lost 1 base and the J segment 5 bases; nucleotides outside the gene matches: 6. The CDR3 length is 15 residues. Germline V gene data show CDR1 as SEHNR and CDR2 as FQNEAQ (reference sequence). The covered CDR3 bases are TGTGCCAGCAGCTTAGGGGCAGGGGGCAGGGAGACC. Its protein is CASSLGAGGRET. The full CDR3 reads CASSLGAGGRETQYF. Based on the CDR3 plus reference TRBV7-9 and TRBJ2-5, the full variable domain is DTGVSQNPRHKITKRGQNVTFRCDPISEHNRLYWYRQTLGQGPEFLTYFQNEAQLEKSRLLSDRFSAERPKGSFSTLEIQRTEQGDSAMYLCASSLGAGGRETQYFGPGTRLLVL.

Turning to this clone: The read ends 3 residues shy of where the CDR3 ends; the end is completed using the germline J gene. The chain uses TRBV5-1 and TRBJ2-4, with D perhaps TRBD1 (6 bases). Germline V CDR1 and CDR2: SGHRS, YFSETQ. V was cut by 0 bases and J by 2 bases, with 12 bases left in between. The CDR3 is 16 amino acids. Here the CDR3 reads CASSLAGDTTKNIQYF. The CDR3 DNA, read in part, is TGCGCCAGCAGCTTGGCCGGGGACACTACCAAAAACATT.

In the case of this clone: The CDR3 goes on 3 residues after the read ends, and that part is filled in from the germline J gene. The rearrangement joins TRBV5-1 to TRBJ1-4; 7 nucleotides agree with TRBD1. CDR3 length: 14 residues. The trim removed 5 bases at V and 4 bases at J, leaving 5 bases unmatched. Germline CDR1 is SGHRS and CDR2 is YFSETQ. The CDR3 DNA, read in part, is TGCGCCAGCAGAATGGGACAGCTTAATGAAAAA. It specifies CASRMGQLNEK. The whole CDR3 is CASRMGQLNEKLFF.

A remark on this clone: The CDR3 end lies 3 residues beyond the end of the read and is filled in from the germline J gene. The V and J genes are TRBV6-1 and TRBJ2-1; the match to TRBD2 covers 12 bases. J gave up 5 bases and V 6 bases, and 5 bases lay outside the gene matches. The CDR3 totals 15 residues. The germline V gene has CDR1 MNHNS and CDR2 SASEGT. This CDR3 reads CASRELAGGNNEQFF. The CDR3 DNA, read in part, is TGTGCCAGCAGAGAACTAGCGGGAGGCAACAATGAG.

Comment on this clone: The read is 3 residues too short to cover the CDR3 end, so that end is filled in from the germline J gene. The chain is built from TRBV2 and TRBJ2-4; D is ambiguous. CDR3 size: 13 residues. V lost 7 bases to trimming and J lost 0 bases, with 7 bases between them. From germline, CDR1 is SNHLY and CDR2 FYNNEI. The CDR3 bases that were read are TGTGCCAGCAAATATCTAGCCAAAAACATT. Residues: CASKYLAKNI. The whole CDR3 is CASKYLAKNIQYF.

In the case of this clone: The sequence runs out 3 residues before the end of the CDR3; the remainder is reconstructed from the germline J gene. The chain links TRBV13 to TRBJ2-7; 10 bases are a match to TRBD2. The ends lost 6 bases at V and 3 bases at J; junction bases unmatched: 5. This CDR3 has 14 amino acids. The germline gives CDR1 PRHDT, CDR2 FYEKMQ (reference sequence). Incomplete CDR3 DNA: TGTGCCAGCAGTCCAGCTAGCGGGAGCTACGAG. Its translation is CASSPASGSYE. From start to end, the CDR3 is CASSPASGSYEQYF.

The sequenced part of the CDR3 DNA is TGCAGTGCGCCCGGGACTACCTTCCGGCTCCACTCCTACGAG. This gives the protein CSAPGTTFRLHSYE. The full CDR3 protein is CSAPGTTFRLHSYEQYF. The chain is built from TRBV20-1 and TRBJ2-7; TRBD2 matches 7 bases. The read terminates 3 residues ahead of where the CDR3 ends, so the germline J gene completes it. The V segment lost 6 bases and the J segment 0 bases; nucleotides outside the gene matches: 17. CDR3 length: 17 residues. Per germline, CDR1 DFQATT and CDR2 SNEGSKA (reference sequence).

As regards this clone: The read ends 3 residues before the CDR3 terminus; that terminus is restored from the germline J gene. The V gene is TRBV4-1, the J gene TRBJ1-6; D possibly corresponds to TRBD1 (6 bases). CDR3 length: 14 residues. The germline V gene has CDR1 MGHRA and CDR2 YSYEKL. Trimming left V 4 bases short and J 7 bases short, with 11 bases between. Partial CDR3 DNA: TGCGCCAGCAGCCCCCAGGGGAAGAATTCACCC. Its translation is CASSPQGKNSP. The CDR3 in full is CASSPQGKNSPLHF.

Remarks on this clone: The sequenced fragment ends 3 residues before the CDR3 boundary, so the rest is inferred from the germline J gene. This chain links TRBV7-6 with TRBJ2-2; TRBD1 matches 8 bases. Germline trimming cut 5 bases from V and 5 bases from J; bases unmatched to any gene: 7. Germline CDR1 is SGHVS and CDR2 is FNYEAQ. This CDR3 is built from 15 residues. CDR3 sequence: CASSAPGQATGELFF. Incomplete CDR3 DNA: TGTGCCAGCAGCGCGCCGGGACAGGCGACCGGGGAG.

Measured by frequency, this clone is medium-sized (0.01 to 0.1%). CDR3 DNA, as far as it was read: TGCAGTGCAAAGAGGACGGGGCAAGAGACC. It translates to CSAKRTGQET. The full CDR3 protein is CSAKRTGQETQYF. V usage is TRBV20-1 and J usage is TRBJ2-5, with D perhaps matching TRBD2 (5 bases). The read terminates 3 residues before the CDR3 end, so the remaining end is supplied by the germline J gene. The CDR3 contains 13 residues. Germline V gene data show CDR1 as DFQATT and CDR2 as SNEGSKA (reference sequence). Trimming cost V 6 bases and J 2 bases, with 13 bases left between them.

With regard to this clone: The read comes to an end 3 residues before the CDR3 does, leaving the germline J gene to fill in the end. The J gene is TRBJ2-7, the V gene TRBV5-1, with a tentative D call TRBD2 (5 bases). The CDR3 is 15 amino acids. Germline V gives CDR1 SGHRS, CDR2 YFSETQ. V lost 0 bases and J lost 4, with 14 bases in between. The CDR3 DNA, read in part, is TGCGCCAGCAGCTTGGAAGAGCGGCTGGGTTACGAG. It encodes CASSLEERLGYE. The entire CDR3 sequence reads CASSLEERLGYEQYF.